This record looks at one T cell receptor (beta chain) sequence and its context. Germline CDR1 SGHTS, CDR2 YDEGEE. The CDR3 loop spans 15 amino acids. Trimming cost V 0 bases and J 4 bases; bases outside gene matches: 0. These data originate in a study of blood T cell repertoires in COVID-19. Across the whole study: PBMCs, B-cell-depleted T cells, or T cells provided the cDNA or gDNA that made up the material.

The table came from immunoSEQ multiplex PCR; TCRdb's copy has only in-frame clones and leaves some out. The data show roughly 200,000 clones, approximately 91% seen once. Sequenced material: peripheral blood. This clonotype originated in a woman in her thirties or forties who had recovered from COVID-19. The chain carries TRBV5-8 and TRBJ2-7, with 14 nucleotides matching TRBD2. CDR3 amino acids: CASSLGLAGGYEQYF. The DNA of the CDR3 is TGTGCCAGCAGCTTGGGACTAGCGGGAGGGTACGAGCAGTACTTC. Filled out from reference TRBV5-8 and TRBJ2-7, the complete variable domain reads EAGVTQSPTHLIKTRGQQATLRCSPISGHTSVYWYQQALGLGLQFLLWYDEGEERNRGNFPPRFSGRQFPNYSSELNVNALELEDSALYLCASSLGLAGGYEQYFGPGTRLTVT.